A single sample gave rise to the 29 T cell receptor beta chains below, sequenced in a study of molecular identifiers for immune sequencing clone quantification. TCRdb fed the PCR reads into MiXCR, producing one record per CDR3 protein. Of more than 300,000 distinct CDR3 sequences listed, 20% to 25% were seen once; the top ten hold approximately 0.8%. The sample taken for sequencing was naive CD8+ T cells from blood, with Jurkat cell RNA spiked in. The subset was: FACS-sorted CD8+CD4-CCR7+CD45RA+ naive T cells. The receptors were sampled from a human donor in good health. Some libraries in this study had Jurkat cell RNA spiked in.

V usage is TRBV6-2 or TRBV6-3 and J usage is TRBJ1-1, with 7 bases aligning to TRBD1. CDR1 and CDR2 (germline): MNHEY, SVGEGT. This CDR3 contains 15 residues. V gave up 6 bases and J gave up 0 bases; unmatched junction bases: 7. This chain's CDR3 is CASRPHRGLNTEAFF. As DNA, the CDR3 is TGTGCCAGCAGACCCCACAGGGGCTTGAACACTGAAGCTTTCTTT.

This clonotype showed up many times. V usage is TRBV4-3 and J usage is TRBJ1-2; 7 bases line up with TRBD1. The junction had 5 bases not matched to a gene; V was cut back by 0 bases and J by 4 bases. CDR3 length: 15 residues. Germline assignment: CDR1 LGHNA and CDR2 YSLEER. In DNA form, the CDR3 reads TGCGCCAGCAGCCAAGATCGAGGGGGCGTCTATGGCTACACCTTC. It codes for CASSQDRGGVYGYTF.

Comment on this clonotype: One end of the junction is discordant with germline, which a read error may explain. The rearrangement joins TRBV3-1 to TRBJ2-1; the D gene could be TRBD1 or TRBD2 (5 bases each). The germline CDR1 and CDR2 sequences are LGHDT and YNNKEL (reference sequence). The CDR3 sequence is 19 residues long. This CDR3 is CASSQEGPRDAADQNAQFF. Here the CDR3 DNA reads TGTGCCAGCAGCCAAGAAGGGCCACGGGACGCCGCCGACCAGAATGCGCAGTTCTTC.

The sample holds a few counts of this clonotype. This chain uses TRBV10-2 with TRBJ1-5; a possible D gene is TRBD1 (6 bases). V lost 6 bases, J lost 6 bases, and 15 bases lay in between. Germline V gene sequence: CDR1 WSHSY, CDR2 SAAADI. The CDR3 extends over 14 amino acids. CDR3 bases: TGCGCCAGCAGGGGGACATCCGTGAGTCAGCCCCAGCATTTT. Translating gives CASRGTSVSQPQHF.

Many counts were recorded for this clonotype. V gene TRBV9 combines with J gene TRBJ1-1, with D possibly being TRBD1 (5 bases). The CDR3 length is 15 residues. V lost 6 bases and J 6 bases, leaving 21 bases between the germline ends. Germline V gives CDR1 SGDLS, CDR2 YYNGEE. The CDR3 loop reads CASTRTRDPIAEAFF. CDR3 bases: TGTGCCAGCACCAGAACGCGGGACCCGATCGCTGAAGCTTTCTTT.

To note about this clonotype: A single base separates this from a much larger clone, so it may be a read error. The chain is built from TRBV20-1 and TRBJ1-2; TRBD1 aligns across 7 bases. The CDR3 runs 14 residues. CDR1 and CDR2 from the germline V gene are DFQATT and SNEGSKA (reference sequence). The CDR3: CSARDPRGGYGCTF. The CDR3 coding sequence is TGCAGTGCTAGAGATCCGCGAGGGGGCTATGGCTGCACCTTC.

This clonotype has a count of ten or more. CDR3 nucleotides: TGTGCCAGCAGTTACTCGACCGGGGGGCTAAGACCCGGGGAGCTGTTTTTT. Translated, it gives CASSYSTGGLRPGELFF. The chain has TRBV6-5 and TRBJ2-2; TRBD2 is a possible D gene (7 bases). Germline V gene data show CDR1 as MNHEY and CDR2 as SVGAGI. Trimming removed 0 bases from V and 6 bases from J, with 17 bases in between. The CDR3 is 17 residues long.

Points on this clonotype: Being one base from a much bigger clone, this may be a read error. V and J are TRBV4-3 and TRBJ2-1, with TRBD1 matching over 8 bases. Germline V gives CDR1 LGHNA, CDR2 YSLEER. This CDR3 contains 15 residues. CDR3 amino acids: CASSQRTGSSNEQSF. The DNA for the CDR3 is TGCGCCAGCAGCCAACGGACAGGGTCTAGCAATGAGCAGTCCTTC.

The chain joins TRBV6-2 or TRBV6-3 to TRBJ2-3; weak D call: TRBD2 (5 bases). Germline V CDR1 and CDR2: MNHEY, SVGEGT. This CDR3 is 14 amino acids long. Trimming shortened V by 2 bases and J by 4 bases, and 10 bases separated the two germline ends. DNA of the CDR3: TGTGCCAGCAGTTACGAGGGTACGGCAGATACGCAGTATTTT. This sequence encodes CASSYEGTADTQYF.

Only a few counts were recorded for this clonotype. This chain uses TRBV6-2 or TRBV6-3 with TRBJ2-7; D may be TRBD1 (6 bases). Per germline, CDR1 MNHEY and CDR2 SVGEGT. With 3 bases removed from V and 3 bases from J, the gap between germline ends came to 12 bases. The CDR3 spans 14 residues. The CDR3 DNA follows: TGTGCCAGCAGTTATGGCAGGGGCCACTACGAGCAGTACTTC. Protein product: CASSYGRGHYEQYF.

The sample holds many counts of this clonotype. The chain uses TRBV29-1 and TRBJ2-1; D may be TRBD1 or TRBD2 (6 bases each). The CDR3 extends over 18 amino acids. Trimming removed 1 base at V and 0 bases at J, with 19 bases between. The germline V gene has CDR1 SQVTM and CDR2 ANQGSEA. The CDR3 region is CSVEGDLVKGGSYNEQFF. The CDR3 nucleotides are TGCAGCGTTGAAGGGGACCTCGTTAAGGGGGGCTCCTACAATGAGCAGTTCTTC.

This clonotype was counted at least ten times. The chain couples TRBV2 to TRBJ2-1; D gene ambiguous. V gave up 4 bases and J gave up 0 bases, with 10 bases separating them. There are 15 residues in the CDR3. Germline-derived CDR1 and CDR2 are SNHLY and FYNNEI. The chain's CDR3 is CASSGADSSYNEQFF. The CDR3 coding sequence is TGTGCCAGCAGTGGGGCAGATAGCTCCTACAATGAGCAGTTCTTC.

The V gene is TRBV27, the J gene TRBJ1-6, with a weak D call TRBD1 (5 bases). Between the trimmed V and J ends, which lost 5 bases and 10 bases, there was a span of 18 bases. Per germline, CDR1 MNHEY and CDR2 SMNVEV (reference sequence). This CDR3 is 15 amino acids long. CDR3 bases: TGTGCCAGCAGTACTCTAGCAGGGTTAAACTCACCCCTCCACTTT. This gives the protein CASSTLAGLNSPLHF.

In this sample, this clonotype turned up many times. This sequence joins TRBV27 and TRBJ1-5, with D unresolved. This CDR3 has 14 amino acids. Germline CDR1 is MNHEY and CDR2 is SMNVEV (reference sequence). Trimming shortened V by 3 bases and J by 3 bases, and 9 bases separated the two germline ends. The CDR3 nucleotides are TGTGCCAGCAGTTTTGGGAAGAACAATCAGCCCCAGCATTTT. It codes for CASSFGKNNQPQHF.

This clonotype appeared many times. The genes are TRBV6-2 or TRBV6-3 and TRBJ2-4; 10 bases fit TRBD2. The germline CDR1 and CDR2 sequences are MNHEY and SVGEGT. This CDR3 is 12 amino acids long. V was pared by 10 bases and J by 4 bases, with 1 base of the junction left unmatched. The CDR3 DNA reads TGTGCCACGGGACTAGCGAAAAACATTCAGTACTTC. Amino acid sequence: CATGLAKNIQYF.

The V call is TRBV11-3, the J call TRBJ2-7; D possibly corresponds to TRBD1 (5 bases). Trimming pared 5 bases from V and 1 base from J, leaving 9 bases between. The CDR3 covers 13 residues. Per the germline V gene, CDR1 is SGHNT and CDR2 is YENEEA. The CDR3: CASSPTDSYEQYF. CDR3 bases: TGTGCCAGCAGCCCGACAGATTCCTACGAGCAGTACTTC.

This clonotype was observed at least ten times. This rearrangement joins TRBV12-3 or TRBV12-4 to TRBJ2-3; D may be TRBD1 (6 bases). V was clipped by 0 bases and J by 0 bases, with 10 bases between them. This CDR3 has 16 amino acids. DNA for the CDR3: TGTGCCAGCAGTTTAGCGTTCCAGGGGAGCACAGATACGCAGTATTTT. Translation: CASSLAFQGSTDTQYF.

This clonotype turned up a few times. The rearrangement links TRBV20-1 to TRBJ2-5; 9 nucleotides line up with TRBD2. Losses at the gene ends were 3 bases for V and 1 base for J; bases not matched to a gene: 9. This CDR3 is built from 16 residues. Germline lookup yields CDR1 DFQATT and CDR2 SNEGSKA (reference sequence). For the CDR3, the DNA is TGCAGTGCTAGTCGCGGGCGGGGGGGCTTCCAAGAGACCCAGTACTTC. Protein: CSASRGRGGFQETQYF.

The chain combines TRBV7-2 with TRBJ2-3, with a tentative D call TRBD1 (5 bases). CDR3 length: 15 residues. In germline, CDR1 is SGHTA, CDR2 FQGNSA. Trimming stripped 5 bases from V and 2 bases from J, with 14 bases between. CDR3 sequence (DNA): TGTGCCAGCAGCCCGGGCGCAGGGTACACAGATACGCAGTATTTT. Encoded protein: CASSPGAGYTDTQYF.

This chain uses TRBV28 with TRBJ1-5; TRBD1 might be the D (5 bases). Trimming shortened V by 3 bases and J by 7 bases, and 13 bases separated the two germline ends. This CDR3 region has 14 residues. Germline V gene sequence: CDR1 MDHEN, CDR2 SYDVKM. DNA of the CDR3: TGTGCCAGCAGTTTGACCGCCGGGGGGCAGCCCCAGCATTTT. Protein: CASSLTAGGQPQHF.

There are many counts of this clonotype. The chain has TRBV7-9 and TRBJ1-1; 12 bases fit TRBD1. J lost 4 bases, V lost 5 bases, and 8 bases had no gene match. The CDR3 contains 16 residues. The germline gives CDR1 SEHNR, CDR2 FQNEAQ (reference sequence). CDR3 protein: CASSRLGQGASTEAFF. Written as DNA, the CDR3 is TGTGCCAGCAGCCGGTTGGGACAGGGGGCGAGCACTGAAGCTTTCTTT.

For this clonotype: One end of the junction does not line up with germline, which may come from a read error. The chain carries TRBV28 and TRBJ2-5; 8 nucleotides line up with TRBD2. Per the germline V gene, CDR1 is MDHEN and CDR2 is SYDVKM. The length of the CDR3 is 15 residues. CDR3 amino acids: CASSFTGLGMEIQYF. CDR3 DNA: TGTGCCAGCAGTTTTACGGGACTAGGTATGGAGATCCAGTACTTC.

Of note for this clonotype: It may be a read error: a sequence one base away is much more abundant. The V call is TRBV12-5, the J call TRBJ2-5; no definite D call. Germline CDR1 LGHNT, CDR2 FRNRAP. This CDR3 region has 11 residues. The DNA for the CDR3 is TGTGCTGGTGGTTTGGGCCTAACCCAGTACTTC. Amino acids: CAGGLGLTQYF.

There are a few counts of this clonotype. This chain connects TRBV6-5 to TRBJ1-1; no definite D call. In germline, CDR1 is MNHEY, CDR2 SVGAGI. The V end was cut by 6 bases, the J end by 4 bases, with 15 bases between. This CDR3 is built from 14 residues. CDR3 sequence: CASSHPLERTEAFF. In DNA form, the CDR3 reads TGTGCCAGCAGCCATCCCCTCGAGCGCACTGAAGCTTTCTTT.

The sample holds a few counts of this clonotype. The V call is TRBV20-1, the J call TRBJ1-1; no clear D. This CDR3 comprises 12 residues. Germline CDR1 reads DFQATT; CDR2 reads SNEGSKA (reference sequence). The V gene lost 5 bases and the J gene lost 1 base, with 8 bases spanning the gap. The CDR3 DNA reads TGCAGTGCTGATCGGTGGAACACTGAAGCTTTCTTT. As protein: CSADRWNTEAFF.

To note about this clonotype: Since a much larger clone is just one base distant, this may be a read error. This rearrangement joins TRBV29-1 to TRBJ1-2; 8 nucleotides match TRBD1. In germline, CDR1 is SQVTM, CDR2 ANQGSEA. Trimming took 3 bases from V and 8 from J; bases not matched to a gene: 8. The CDR3 spans 13 residues. CDR3 in DNA: TGCAGCGTTGATTCAGGGGGCTATTGGGGCTACACCTTC. This encodes CSVDSGGYWGYTF.

This clonotype was observed many times. V and J are TRBV7-9 and TRBJ2-2; D unclear. Germline CDR1 SEHNR, CDR2 FQNEAQ (reference sequence). The V end was cut by 3 bases, the J end by 4 bases, with 3 bases between. The CDR3 totals 12 residues. DNA of the CDR3: TGTGCCAGCAGCTTGGTCACCGGGGAGCTGTTTTTT. Translated: CASSLVTGELFF.

Regarding this clonotype: One end of the junction varies from germline; a read error may be responsible. The V gene is TRBV29-1, the J gene TRBJ2-5; D is uncertain. The CDR3 consists of 11 residues. Per the germline V gene, CDR1 is SQVTM and CDR2 is ANQGSEA. CDR3 protein: CSVVPGETLYF. CDR3 DNA: TGCAGCGTTGTTCCCGGAGAGACCCTGTACTTC.

This clonotype occurred many times. The chain combines TRBV7-8 with TRBJ2-3, with D unclear. In germline, CDR1 is SGHVS, CDR2 FQNEAQ. Between the trimmed V and J ends, which lost 0 bases and 7 bases, there was a span of 11 bases. The CDR3 is made up of 14 amino acids. CDR3 loop: CASSLASQVYTQYF. CDR3 DNA: TGTGCCAGCAGCTTAGCATCCCAGGTTTATACGCAGTATTTT.